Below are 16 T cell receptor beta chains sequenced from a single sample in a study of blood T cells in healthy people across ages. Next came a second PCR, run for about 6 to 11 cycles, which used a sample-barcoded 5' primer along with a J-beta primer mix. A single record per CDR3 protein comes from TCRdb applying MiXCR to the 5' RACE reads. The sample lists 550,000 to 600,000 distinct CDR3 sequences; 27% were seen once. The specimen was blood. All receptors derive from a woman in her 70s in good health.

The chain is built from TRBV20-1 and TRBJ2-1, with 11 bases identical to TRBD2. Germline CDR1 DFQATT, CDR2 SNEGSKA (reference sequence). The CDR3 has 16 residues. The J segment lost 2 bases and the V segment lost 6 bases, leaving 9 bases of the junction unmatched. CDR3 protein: CSATGTSGTPYNEQFF. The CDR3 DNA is TGCAGTGCCACTGGGACTAGCGGAACCCCCTACAATGAGCAGTTCTTC.

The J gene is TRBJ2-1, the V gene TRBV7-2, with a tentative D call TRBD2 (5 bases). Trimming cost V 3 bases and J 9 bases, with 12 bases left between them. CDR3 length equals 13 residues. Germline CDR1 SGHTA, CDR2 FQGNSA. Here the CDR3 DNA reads TGTGCCAGCAGCTTTACCACGGAGGCTGAGCAGTTCTTC. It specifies CASSFTTEAEQFF.

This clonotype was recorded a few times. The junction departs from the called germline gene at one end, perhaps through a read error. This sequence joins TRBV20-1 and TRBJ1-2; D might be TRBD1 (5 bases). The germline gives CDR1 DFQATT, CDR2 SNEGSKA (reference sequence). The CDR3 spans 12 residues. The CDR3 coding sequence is TGCATTGCTAGAGGAGGGGCGCATGGCTACACCTTC. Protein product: CIARGGAHGYTF.

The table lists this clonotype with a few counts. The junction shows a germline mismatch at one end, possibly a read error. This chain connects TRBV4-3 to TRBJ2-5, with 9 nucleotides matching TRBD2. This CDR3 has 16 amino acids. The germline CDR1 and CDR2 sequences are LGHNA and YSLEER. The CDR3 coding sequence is TGCGCCAGCAGCCAAGGATATAGCGGGGGCGAGGAGACCAAGTACTTC. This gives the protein CASSQGYSGGEETKYF.

CDR3 loop: CASSQESGGTQYF. CDR3 coding DNA: TGCGCCAGCAGCCAAGAAAGCGGGGGGACCCAGTACTTC. V usage is TRBV4-3 and J usage is TRBJ2-5, with TRBD2 identical over 8 bases. Germline CDR1 is LGHNA and CDR2 is YSLEER. V lost 0 bases and J lost 7; bases outside the gene matches: 1. This CDR3 comprises 13 residues.

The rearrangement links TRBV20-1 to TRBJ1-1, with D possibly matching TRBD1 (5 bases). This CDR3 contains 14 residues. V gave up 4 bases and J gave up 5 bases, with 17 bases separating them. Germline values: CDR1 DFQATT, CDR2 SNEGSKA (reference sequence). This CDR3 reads CSAKKGPRGTEAFF. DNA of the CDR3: TGCAGTGCTAAAAAGGGACCCCGGGGTACTGAAGCTTTCTTT.

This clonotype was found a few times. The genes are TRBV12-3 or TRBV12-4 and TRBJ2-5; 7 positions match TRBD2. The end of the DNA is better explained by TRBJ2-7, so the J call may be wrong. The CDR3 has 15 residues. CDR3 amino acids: CASSLRRGSSYEQYF. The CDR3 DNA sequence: TGTGCCAGCAGTTTACGGCGGGGGAGCTCCTACGAGCAGTACTTC.

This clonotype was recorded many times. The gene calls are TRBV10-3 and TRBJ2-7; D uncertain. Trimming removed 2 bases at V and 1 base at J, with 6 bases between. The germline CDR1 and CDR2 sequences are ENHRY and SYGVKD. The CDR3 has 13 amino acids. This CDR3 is CAISEGVSYEQYF. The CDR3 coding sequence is TGTGCCATCAGTGAGGGGGTTTCCTACGAGCAGTACTTC.

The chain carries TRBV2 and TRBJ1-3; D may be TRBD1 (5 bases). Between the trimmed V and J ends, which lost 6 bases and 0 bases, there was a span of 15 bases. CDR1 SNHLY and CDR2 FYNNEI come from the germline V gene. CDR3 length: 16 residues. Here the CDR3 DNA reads TGTGCCAGCAGGAGATACGCAGGGAGCTCTGGAAACACCATATATTTT. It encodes CASRRYAGSSGNTIYF. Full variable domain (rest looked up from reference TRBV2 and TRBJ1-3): EPEVTQTPSHQVTQMGQEVILRCVPISNHLYFYWYRQILGQKVEFLVSFYNNEISEKSEIFDDQFSVERPDGSNFTLKIRSTKLEDSAMYFCASRRYAGSSGNTIYFGEGSWLTVV.

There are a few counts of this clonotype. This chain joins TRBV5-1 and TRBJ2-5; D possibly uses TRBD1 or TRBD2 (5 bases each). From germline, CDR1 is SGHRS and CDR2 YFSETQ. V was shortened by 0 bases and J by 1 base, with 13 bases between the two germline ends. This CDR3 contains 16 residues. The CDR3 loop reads CASSLVGTAGQETQYF. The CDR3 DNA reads TGCGCCAGCAGCTTGGTAGGGACGGCGGGCCAAGAGACCCAGTACTTC.

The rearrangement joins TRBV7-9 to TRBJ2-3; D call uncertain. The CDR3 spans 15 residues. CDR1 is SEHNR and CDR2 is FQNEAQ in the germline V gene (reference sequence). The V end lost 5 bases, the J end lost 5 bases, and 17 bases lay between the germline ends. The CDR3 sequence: CASSTRLSSLDTQYF. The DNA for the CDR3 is TGTGCCAGCAGCACGCGTCTGTCTAGTCTAGATACGCAGTATTTT.

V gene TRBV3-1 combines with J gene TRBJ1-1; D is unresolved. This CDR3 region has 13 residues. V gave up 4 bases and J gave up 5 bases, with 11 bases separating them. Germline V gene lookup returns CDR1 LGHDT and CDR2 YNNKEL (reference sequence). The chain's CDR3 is CASSPIGRTEAFF. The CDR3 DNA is TGTGCCAGCAGCCCGATCGGGAGGACTGAAGCTTTCTTT.

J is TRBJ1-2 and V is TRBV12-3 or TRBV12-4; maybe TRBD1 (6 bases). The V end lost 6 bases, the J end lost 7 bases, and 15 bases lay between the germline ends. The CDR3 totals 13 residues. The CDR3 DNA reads TGTGCCAGCAGCCAGGGGTCAGGGGTTGGCTACACCTTC. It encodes CASSQGSGVGYTF.

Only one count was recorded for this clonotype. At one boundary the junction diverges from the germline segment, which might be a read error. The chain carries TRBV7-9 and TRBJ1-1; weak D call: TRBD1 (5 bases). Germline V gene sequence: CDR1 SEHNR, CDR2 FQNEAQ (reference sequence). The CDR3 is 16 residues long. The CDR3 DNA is TGTGCTAGCAGCCCGAGGCGCCGGGGGAAGATCACTGAAGCTTTCTTT. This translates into CASSPRRRGKITEAFF.

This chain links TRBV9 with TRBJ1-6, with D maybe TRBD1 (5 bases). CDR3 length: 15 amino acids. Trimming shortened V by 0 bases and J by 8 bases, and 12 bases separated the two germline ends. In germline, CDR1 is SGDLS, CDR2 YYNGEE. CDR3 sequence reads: CASSVEPGRDSPLHF. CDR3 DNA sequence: TGTGCCAGCAGCGTAGAGCCAGGGAGGGATTCACCCCTCCACTTT.

CDR3 protein: CASSLRGQGSIGAFF. Here the CDR3 DNA reads TGTGCCAGCAGCTTACGGGGCCAGGGGAGCATTGGGGCTTTCTTT. V gene TRBV7-8 combines with J gene TRBJ1-1; weak D call: TRBD1 (6 bases). The V end lost 2 bases, the J end lost 11 bases, and 21 bases lay between the germline ends. Germline CDR1 SGHVS, CDR2 FQNEAQ. This CDR3 comprises 15 residues.